These T cell receptor beta chains were read from a single sample in a study of T-cell memory formation after mild COVID-19. TCRdb reprocessed the 5' RACE reads with MiXCR, giving one entry per CDR3 protein. The sample shows 300,000 to 350,000 distinct CDR3 sequences, just under 20% of them seen only once. The sequencing input was PBMCs or a T cell subset sorted from them (not recorded which). The source of these receptors is a man between 18 and 35 years old who had mild COVID-19 (a few samples of this study predate the infection). Cell type and time point are not known. The conserved cysteine and the conserved F or W are not part of the CDR3 here.

V gene: TRBV4-3
J gene: TRBJ1-2
CDR3 protein: ASSQTQGLGYT

V gene: TRBV19
J gene: TRBJ2-1
CDR3 protein: ASSIGFYNEQF

V gene: TRBV6-1
J gene: TRBJ2-3
CDR3 protein: ASSEVLTQY

V gene: TRBV2
J gene: TRBJ1-5
CDR3 protein: ASSDPRNQPQH

V gene: TRBV14
J gene: TRBJ2-7
CDR3 protein: ASSPTGAYEQY

V gene: TRBV5-1
J gene: TRBJ2-7
CDR3 protein: ASSNDRGLYEQY

V gene: TRBV5-4
J gene: TRBJ2-1
CDR3 protein: ASSWGDSSSYNEQF

V gene: TRBV7-6
J gene: TRBJ1-1
CDR3 protein: ASSGSYTEAF

V gene: TRBV7-9
J gene: TRBJ2-3
CDR3 protein: ASSPPPRGSGDTQY

V gene: TRBV6-1
J gene: TRBJ2-4
CDR3 protein: ASSDGQDIDIQY

V gene: TRBV6-1
J gene: TRBJ1-2
CDR3 protein: ASASGALRIDGYT

V gene: TRBV28
J gene: TRBJ1-3
CDR3 protein: ASRDSGRSGNTIY

V gene: TRBV6-5
J gene: TRBJ2-3
CDR3 protein: ASSTTGDTQY

V gene: TRBV20-1
J gene: TRBJ2-6
CDR3 protein: SAAQGTGANVLT

V gene: TRBV7-2
J gene: TRBJ2-5
CDR3 protein: ASSLRQGAWETQY

V gene: TRBV5-1
J gene: TRBJ2-2
CDR3 protein: ASRISRDYTNTGELF

V gene: TRBV29-1
J gene: TRBJ2-7
CDR3 protein: SVAGQLREQY

V gene: TRBV18
J gene: TRBJ1-1
CDR3 protein: ASQREGNTEAF

V gene: TRBV12-3/TRBV12-4
J gene: TRBJ2-5
CDR3 protein: ASSFIPGETQY

V gene: TRBV7-8
J gene: TRBJ2-1
CDR3 protein: ASSLGLAGSSYNEQF

V gene: TRBV14
J gene: TRBJ2-1
CDR3 protein: ASSHTRGLEQF

V gene: TRBV4-3
J gene: TRBJ2-1
CDR3 protein: ASSLDDRGDNEQF

V gene: TRBV2
J gene: TRBJ2-1
CDR3 protein: ASTDRVEQF

V gene: TRBV24-1
J gene: TRBJ2-3
CDR3 protein: ATGDTDTQY

V gene: TRBV5-1
J gene: TRBJ2-4
CDR3 protein: ASSLRQTNIQY

V gene: TRBV19
J gene: TRBJ1-1
CDR3 protein: ASSSALNTEAF

V gene: TRBV4-1
J gene: TRBJ2-1
CDR3 protein: ASSSRTGRDEQF

V gene: TRBV2
J gene: TRBJ2-7
CDR3 protein: ASGRGTYEQY

V gene: TRBV28
J gene: TRBJ2-1
CDR3 protein: ASSSVSSGAHNEQF

V gene: TRBV7-8
J gene: TRBJ2-5
CDR3 protein: ASSLGGGTKTQY

V gene: TRBV5-1
J gene: TRBJ2-5
CDR3 protein: ASSFRSFERGSQETQY

V gene: TRBV28
J gene: TRBJ2-3
CDR3 protein: ASSPGLAGGTQY

V gene: TRBV6-5
J gene: TRBJ2-5
CDR3 protein: ASSYRGQWETQY

V gene: TRBV24-1
J gene: TRBJ2-5
CDR3 protein: ATSDLGETQY

V gene: TRBV14
J gene: TRBJ1-2
CDR3 protein: ASSQEDRANYGYT

V gene: TRBV20-1
J gene: TRBJ1-5
CDR3 protein: SASPGQGFNSNQPQH

V gene: TRBV6-2/TRBV6-3
J gene: TRBJ2-5
CDR3 protein: ASSSSGAEETQY

V gene: TRBV4-3
J gene: TRBJ1-2
CDR3 protein: ASSQDARSNYGYT

V gene: TRBV20-1
J gene: TRBJ2-1
CDR3 protein: SAPTTSGGSYNEQF

V gene: TRBV7-3
J gene: TRBJ2-1
CDR3 protein: ASSLTGSKNEQF

V gene: TRBV5-6
J gene: TRBJ2-5
CDR3 protein: ASSHGETQY

V gene: TRBV7-9
J gene: TRBJ2-3
CDR3 protein: ASSPAGGRTITDTQY

V gene: TRBV6-2/TRBV6-3
J gene: TRBJ2-3
CDR3 protein: ASSLIGTGGADTQY

V gene: TRBV11-2
J gene: TRBJ2-5
CDR3 protein: ASSWGQRGAIHEEAQY

V gene: TRBV19
J gene: TRBJ2-7
CDR3 protein: ASSNARQLSYEQY